These T cell receptor beta chains were read from a single sample in a study of beta chain features in type 1 diabetes. The repertoire was sequenced with immunoSEQ multiplex PCR; TCRdb's copy has only in-frame clones and lacks some. The sample lists 900,000 or so clones; roughly a sixth were seen once. The specimen sequenced was naive CD4+ T cells from blood. These receptors came from a woman aged 18-35 years in good health. The CDR3 runs from the conserved cysteine through the conserved F or W. The D gene is left open where the match is weak.

v_call,d_call,cdr3_length,cdr3_aa
TRBV4-3,TRBD2,15,CASSQAAGGAETQYF
TRBV10-3,NA,16,CAISESGGSNTGELFF
TRBV28,TRBD1,15,CASSRRGQLGNEQFF
TRBV27,NA,12,CASSSVYYGYTF
TRBV6-5,NA,16,CASSYVGPTYQETQYF
TRBV7-9,NA,14,CASSRSGSTDTQYF
TRBV6-6,NA,15,CASIPDSYSGNTIYF
TRBV29-1,TRBD1,15,CSVEHGRGFTDTQYF
TRBV27,NA,14,CASSTNRGTDTQYF
TRBV25-1,NA,17,CASSEDRTFQRTDTQYF
TRBV28,NA,15,CASSFPGGAYYGYTF
TRBV7-9,TRBD2,15,CASSQEPSGSNEQFF
TRBV7-9,TRBD2,13,CASRGGYPGELFF
TRBV10-3,TRBD1,12,CAISDNRGEQYF
TRBV5-8,TRBD2,15,CASSRGTSGYNEQFF
TRBV28,TRBD1,15,CASSSGGLAKNIQYF
TRBV6-5,NA,15,CASSPTGGRQETQYF
TRBV7-3,TRBD2,17,CASSSTGTSGRVNEQFF
TRBV2,TRBD2,13,CASSWLERELKFF
TRBV7-2,TRBD2,15,CASSFTSGSYNEQFF
TRBV7-2,TRBD2,15,CASSPRTSRIGELFF
TRBV7-8,TRBD1,15,CASRGQGAGAGELFF